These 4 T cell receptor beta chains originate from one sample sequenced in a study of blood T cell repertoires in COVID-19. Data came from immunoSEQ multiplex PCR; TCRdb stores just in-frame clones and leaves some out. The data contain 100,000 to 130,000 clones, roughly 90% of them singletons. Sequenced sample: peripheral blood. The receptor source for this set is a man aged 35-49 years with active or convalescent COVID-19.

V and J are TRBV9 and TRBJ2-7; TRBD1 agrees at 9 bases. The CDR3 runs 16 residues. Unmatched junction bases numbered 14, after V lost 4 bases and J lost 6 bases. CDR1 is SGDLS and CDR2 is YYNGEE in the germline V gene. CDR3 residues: CASSNPGGTGSFEQYF. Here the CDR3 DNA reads TGTGCCAGCAGCAACCCAGGGGGGACAGGGTCATTCGAGCAGTACTTC. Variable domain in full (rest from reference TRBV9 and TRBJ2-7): DSGVTQTPKHLITATGQRVTLRCSPRSGDLSVYWYQQSLDQGLQFLIQYYNGEERAKGNILERFSAQQFPDLHSELNLSSLELGDSALYFCASSNPGGTGSFEQYFGPGTRLTVT.

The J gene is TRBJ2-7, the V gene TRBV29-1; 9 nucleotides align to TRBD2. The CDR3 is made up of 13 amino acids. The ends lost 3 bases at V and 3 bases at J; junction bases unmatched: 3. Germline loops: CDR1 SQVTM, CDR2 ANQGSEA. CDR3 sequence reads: CSVDGGRGYEQYF. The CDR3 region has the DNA TGCAGCGTTGATGGCGGGAGGGGCTACGAGCAGTACTTC.

The CDR3, as DNA: TGTGCCAGCAGCTCTCAGGGGGCTGCGAACACTGAAGCTTTCTTT. It specifies CASSSQGAANTEAFF. This sequence joins TRBV7-3 and TRBJ1-1; 8 bases align to TRBD1. V lost 4 bases to trimming and J lost 1 base; unmatched junction nucleotides: 5. The germline CDR1 and CDR2 sequences are SGHTA and FQGTGA. The CDR3 consists of 15 residues.

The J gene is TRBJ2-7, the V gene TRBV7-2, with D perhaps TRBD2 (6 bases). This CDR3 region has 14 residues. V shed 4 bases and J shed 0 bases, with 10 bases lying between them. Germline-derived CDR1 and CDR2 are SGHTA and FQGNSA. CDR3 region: CASSSLTSSYEQYF. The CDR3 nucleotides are TGTGCCAGCAGCTCCTTGACTAGCTCCTACGAGCAGTACTTC. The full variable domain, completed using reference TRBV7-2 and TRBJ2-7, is GAGVSQSPSNKVTEKGKDVELRCDPISGHTALYWYRQSLGQGLEFLIYFQGNSAPDKSGLPSDRFSAERTGGSVSTLTIQRTQQEDSAVYLCASSSLTSSYEQYFGPGTRLTVT.